This TCR beta chain derives from a study of blood T cell repertoires in COVID-19. Study summary: The origin of the acute and convalescent COVID-19 samples was the United States, Italy and Spain. T cells, B-cell-depleted T cells, or PBMCs supplied cDNA or gDNA.

In the original analysis: Nucleated cell number was recorded as an estimate derived from reference gene primer amplification. Method: immunoSEQ multiplex PCR; TCRdb's copy keeps in-frame clones and lacks some. V, J and clone size derive from that table, while D and trimming were established from the DNA sequence. The table lists roughly 280,000 clones, around 83% of them singletons. This CDR3 is built from 15 residues. V lost 7 bases and J lost 4, with 18 bases in between. Germline lookup yields CDR1 LNHDA and CDR2 SQIVND (reference sequence). Sequenced sample: peripheral blood. This TCR was recovered from a man younger than 30 with active or convalescent COVID-19. The rearrangement joins TRBV19 to TRBJ2-3; maybe TRBD1 (5 bases). CDR3 bases: TGTGCCAGTAAAGTTAATGGGGCGGAACCAGATACGCAGTATTTT. This translates into CASKVNGAEPDTQYF. Complete variable domain (other parts from reference TRBV19 and TRBJ2-3): DGGITQSPKYLFRKEGQNVTLSCEQNLNHDAMYWYRQDPGQGLRLIYYSQIVNDFQKGDIAEGYSVSREKKESFPLTVTSAQKNPTAFYLCASKVNGAEPDTQYFGPGTRLTVL.